The sequence of this TCR beta chain was determined in a study of blood T cells in healthy people across ages. The CDR3 contains 14 residues. Germline V lookup: CDR1 SGHRS, CDR2 YFSETQ. This clonotype has more than one count but fewer than ten. As yet, its antigen is unknown. The authors ran a second PCR of roughly 6 to 11 cycles using a sample-barcoded 5' primer and a J-beta primer mix. TCRdb re-derived calls from the 5' RACE reads in MiXCR, one entry per CDR3 protein. The sample lists roughly 1,100,000 distinct CDR3 sequences, 20% to 25% seen once, with around 0.7% in the top ten. Study outcomes and limitations: Per million T cells, the diversity of TCR beta decreased roughly linearly as age advanced.

The sample was also linked to a second study, of T cells of mothers and their children.

Sample: blood. This clonotype was sampled from a girl aged 2 to 10 in good health. The V and J genes are TRBV5-1 and TRBJ2-5; 7 bases match TRBD2. The J call may be in error: the DNA end matches TRBJ2-7 better. The DNA for the CDR3 is TGCGCCAGCAGCTTCCGGGACTACGGACACGAGCAGTACTTC. This codes for CASSFRDYGHEQYF.